This is a list of T cell receptor beta chains from one sample in a study of blood T cell repertoires in COVID-19. The protocol was immunoSEQ multiplex PCR, while the TCRdb copy is restricted to in-frame clones and leaves out a portion. The sample has some 82,000 clones; 65% to 85% are singletons. The sample taken for sequencing was peripheral blood. The receptors were gathered from a man older than 75 with active or convalescent COVID-19. Each CDR3 is given with its conserved first and last residue. Fields, in order: J gene, D gene, V gene, clone size, CDR3 protein, CDR3 DNA. A D gene is named only where the DNA matches it firmly. Where a row states a size, it is once, few, many or the class of an expanded clone; other rows omit it.

j_gene: TRBJ1-4; d_gene: TRBD1; v_gene: TRBV2; abundance: NA; CDR3aa: CASRQGEEEKLFF; CDR3nt: TGTGCCAGCAGACAGGGGGAAGAGGAAAAACTGTTTTTT
j_gene: TRBJ2-7; d_gene: TRBD1; v_gene: TRBV11-2; abundance: NA; CDR3aa: CASSGTAPSYEQYF; CDR3nt: TGTGCCAGTTCCGGGACAGCACCCTCCTACGAGCAGTACTTC
j_gene: TRBJ1-2; d_gene: NA; v_gene: TRBV2; abundance: NA; CDR3aa: CALLGDRVANYGYTF; CDR3nt: TGTGCCCTACTCGGTGATAGAGTAGCTAACTATGGCTACACCTTC
j_gene: TRBJ1-5; d_gene: NA; v_gene: TRBV6-6; abundance: NA; CDR3aa: CASTRSREQPQHF; CDR3nt: TGTGCCAGCACCAGATCACGGGAGCAGCCCCAGCATTTT
j_gene: TRBJ1-2; d_gene: NA; v_gene: TRBV9; abundance: NA; CDR3aa: CASSVEVDSLRNYGYTF; CDR3nt: TGTGCCAGCAGCGTAGAGGTGGACAGCCTTCGAAACTATGGCTACACCTTC
j_gene: TRBJ2-7; d_gene: TRBD1; v_gene: TRBV5-1; abundance: NA; CDR3aa: CASTDHPGTGNYEQYF; CDR3nt: TGCGCCAGCACCGACCACCCCGGGACAGGGAACTACGAGCAGTACTTC
j_gene: TRBJ1-4; d_gene: NA; v_gene: TRBV5-1; abundance: NA; CDR3aa: CASSLTHSATNEKLFF; CDR3nt: TGCGCCAGCAGCCTGACGCACAGTGCAACTAATGAAAAACTGTTTTTT
j_gene: TRBJ2-1; d_gene: NA; v_gene: TRBV28; abundance: NA; CDR3aa: CASSPRMSSSYNEQFF; CDR3nt: TGTGCCAGCAGTCCCCGTATGTCCAGCTCCTACAATGAGCAGTTCTTC
j_gene: TRBJ1-1; d_gene: TRBD1; v_gene: TRBV3-1/TRBV3-2; abundance: NA; CDR3aa: CASSQGTVNTEAFF; CDR3nt: TGTGCCAGCAGCCAGGGGACAGTGAACACTGAAGCTTTCTTT
j_gene: TRBJ1-6; d_gene: TRBD1; v_gene: TRBV6-1; abundance: NA; CDR3aa: CASSEEGQWSPLHF; CDR3nt: TGTGCCAGCAGTGAAGAGGGACAGTGGTCACCCCTCCACTTT
j_gene: TRBJ1-3; d_gene: NA; v_gene: TRBV25-1; abundance: NA; CDR3aa: CASSEGGTGGNTIYF; CDR3nt: TGTGCCAGCAGCGAGGGGGGGACGGGGGGAAACACCATATATTTT
j_gene: TRBJ1-1; d_gene: NA; v_gene: TRBV19; abundance: NA; CDR3aa: CASSISPGGKVPEAFF; CDR3nt: TGTGCCAGTAGTATATCCCCGGGAGGGAAGGTCCCTGAAGCTTTCTTT
j_gene: TRBJ2-3; d_gene: NA; v_gene: TRBV11-2; abundance: NA; CDR3aa: CASSIPSTDTQYF; CDR3nt: TGTGCCAGCAGCATCCCTAGCACAGATACGCAGTATTTT
j_gene: TRBJ2-2; d_gene: NA; v_gene: TRBV7-3; abundance: NA; CDR3aa: CASSPSAPNTGELFF; CDR3nt: TGTGCCAGCAGCCCCAGCGCCCCTAACACCGGGGAGCTGTTTTTT
j_gene: TRBJ1-5; d_gene: NA; v_gene: TRBV15; abundance: few; CDR3aa: CATLLDSNQPQHF; CDR3nt: TGTGCCACCCTATTAGACAGTAATCAGCCCCAGCATTTT
j_gene: TRBJ1-1; d_gene: NA; v_gene: TRBV30; abundance: NA; CDR3aa: CAWRTGTQGWRNTEAFF; CDR3nt: TGTGCCTGGAGGACCGGGACTCAAGGTTGGAGGAACACTGAAGCTTTCTTT
j_gene: TRBJ1-1; d_gene: TRBD1; v_gene: TRBV18; abundance: few; CDR3aa: CASSSIGGTARNTEAFF; CDR3nt: TGTGCCAGCTCATCAATTGGCGGGACAGCAAGGAACACTGAAGCTTTCTTT
j_gene: TRBJ1-3; d_gene: TRBD1; v_gene: TRBV5-1; abundance: NA; CDR3aa: CASSLTGGEGNTIYF; CDR3nt: TGCGCCAGCAGCTTAACAGGGGGAGAGGGAAACACCATATATTTT
j_gene: TRBJ2-3; d_gene: TRBD1; v_gene: TRBV19; abundance: NA; CDR3aa: CASSLQGTGGMDTQYF; CDR3nt: TGTGCCAGTAGTCTCCAGGGGACAGGGGGAATGGATACGCAGTATTTT
j_gene: TRBJ2-1; d_gene: NA; v_gene: TRBV5-6; abundance: NA; CDR3aa: CASTPTRVGRVAGNNEQFF; CDR3nt: TGTGCCAGCACCCCGACCCGGGTCGGAAGGGTTGCGGGGAACAATGAGCAGTTCTTC
j_gene: TRBJ1-5; d_gene: NA; v_gene: TRBV6-6; abundance: NA; CDR3aa: CASSPVYGGINNQPQHF; CDR3nt: TGTGCCAGCAGTCCAGTGTATGGGGGCATTAACAATCAGCCCCAGCATTTT
j_gene: TRBJ1-1; d_gene: TRBD1; v_gene: TRBV5-1; abundance: NA; CDR3aa: CASSFYLNTGANTEAFF; CDR3nt: TGCGCCAGCAGCTTTTATCTTAATACAGGGGCGAACACTGAAGCTTTCTTT
j_gene: TRBJ1-1; d_gene: NA; v_gene: TRBV5-6; abundance: NA; CDR3aa: CASSLVGPTWNTEAFF; CDR3nt: TGTGCCAGCAGCTTGGTGGGCCCTACCTGGAACACTGAAGCTTTCTTT
j_gene: TRBJ1-6; d_gene: TRBD1; v_gene: TRBV5-6; abundance: NA; CDR3aa: CASSPTGVKGSPLHF; CDR3nt: TGTGCCAGCAGCCCGACAGGGGTAAAGGGGTCACCCCTCCACTTT
j_gene: TRBJ2-1; d_gene: NA; v_gene: TRBV13; abundance: NA; CDR3aa: CASSLPRTGGHYNEQFF; CDR3nt: TGTGCCAGCAGCCTCCCGCGAACGGGGGGCCACTACAATGAGCAGTTCTTC
j_gene: TRBJ2-3; d_gene: TRBD1; v_gene: TRBV6-2/TRBV6-3; abundance: few; CDR3aa: CASSPDRGRGGADTQYF; CDR3nt: TGTGCCAGCAGTCCAGACAGGGGAAGGGGTGGCGCAGATACGCAGTATTTT
j_gene: TRBJ1-2; d_gene: TRBD1; v_gene: TRBV19; abundance: once; CDR3aa: CASSSGQGVYGYTF; CDR3nt: TGTGCCAGTAGTTCCGGACAGGGGGTCTATGGCTACACCTTC
j_gene: TRBJ2-7; d_gene: NA; v_gene: TRBV2; abundance: NA; CDR3aa: CASSEDRGEQYF; CDR3nt: TGTGCCAGCAGTGAAGATAGGGGCGAGCAGTACTTC
j_gene: TRBJ2-7; d_gene: TRBD1; v_gene: TRBV5-1; abundance: NA; CDR3aa: CASSEDRSGTGPWEQYF; CDR3nt: TGCGCCAGCAGCGAGGACCGCTCCGGGACAGGACCTTGGGAGCAGTACTTC
j_gene: TRBJ2-7; d_gene: NA; v_gene: TRBV27; abundance: NA; CDR3aa: CATREGRGHEQYF; CDR3nt: TGTGCCACTAGAGAAGGCAGGGGCCACGAGCAGTACTTC
j_gene: TRBJ1-6; d_gene: NA; v_gene: TRBV30; abundance: NA; CDR3aa: CAWSRAGGRSALHF; CDR3nt: TGTGCCTGGAGTAGGGCCGGAGGACGTTCGGCCCTCCACTTT
j_gene: TRBJ2-7; d_gene: TRBD2; v_gene: TRBV13; abundance: NA; CDR3aa: CASLGLAFSEQYF; CDR3nt: TGTGCCAGCCTTGGACTAGCCTTTTCCGAGCAGTACTTC
j_gene: TRBJ2-7; d_gene: NA; v_gene: TRBV27; abundance: once; CDR3aa: CASSSSPLASSYEQYF; CDR3nt: TGTGCCAGCAGTTCCTCCCCGTTAGCTAGCTCCTACGAGCAGTACTTC
j_gene: TRBJ1-5; d_gene: TRBD1; v_gene: TRBV12-3/TRBV12-4; abundance: few; CDR3aa: CASSFRGDQPQHF; CDR3nt: TGTGCCAGCAGTTTCAGGGGGGATCAGCCCCAGCATTTT
j_gene: TRBJ2-3; d_gene: NA; v_gene: TRBV4-3; abundance: once; CDR3aa: CASSQEGLGPDTQYF; CDR3nt: TGCGCCAGCAGCCAAGAGGGTCTGGGGCCAGATACGCAGTATTTT
j_gene: TRBJ2-7; d_gene: NA; v_gene: TRBV5-3; abundance: NA; CDR3aa: CARSGYSTPTSYEQYF; CDR3nt: TGTGCCAGAAGCGGGTATTCGACTCCCACCTCCTACGAGCAGTACTTC
j_gene: TRBJ1-5; d_gene: TRBD1; v_gene: TRBV6-1; abundance: NA; CDR3aa: CASSETGGGQPQHF; CDR3nt: TGTGCCAGCAGTGAGACAGGGGGCGGACAGCCCCAGCATTTT
j_gene: TRBJ1-2; d_gene: NA; v_gene: TRBV15; abundance: NA; CDR3aa: CATTAEGGVDGYTF; CDR3nt: TGTGCCACCACCGCGGAAGGGGGTGTGGATGGCTACACCTTC
j_gene: TRBJ2-1; d_gene: NA; v_gene: TRBV5-8; abundance: NA; CDR3aa: CASSLYRNEQFF; CDR3nt: TGTGCCAGCAGCTTGTACCGGAATGAGCAGTTCTTC
j_gene: TRBJ1-1; d_gene: TRBD1; v_gene: TRBV3-1/TRBV3-2; abundance: NA; CDR3aa: CASSHTGGARDTEAFF; CDR3nt: TGTGCCAGCAGCCATACAGGGGGCGCTCGGGACACTGAAGCTTTCTTT
j_gene: TRBJ1-2; d_gene: TRBD1; v_gene: TRBV7-2; abundance: NA; CDR3aa: CASRLITGQGAGYTF; CDR3nt: TGTGCCAGCAGACTCATCACGGGACAGGGAGCTGGCTACACCTTC
j_gene: TRBJ2-2; d_gene: TRBD2; v_gene: TRBV30; abundance: NA; CDR3aa: CAWSVQAGEYINGELFF; CDR3nt: TGTGCCTGGAGTGTACAGGCGGGGGAGTATATTAACGGGGAGCTGTTTTTT
j_gene: TRBJ2-7; d_gene: NA; v_gene: TRBV2; abundance: NA; CDR3aa: CASTGLNEQYF; CDR3nt: TGTGCCAGCACAGGATTGAACGAGCAGTACTTC